Detailed here is one T cell receptor beta chain. The entry originates in a study of blood T cells in healthy people across ages. Study-level information: The template switching approach captured approximately one barcoded beta molecule for every two T cells.

Donors were healthy Caucasian individuals from Russia aged roughly 6 to 95. Sample-barcoded 5' priming and a J-beta primer mix drove a second PCR of about 7 to 11 cycles. Each TCR beta cDNA got a 12-nucleotide random molecular identifier. Each single sample gave us at least 3 million CDR3-containing paired-end reads. TCRdb reprocessed the 5' RACE reads via MiXCR and lists one record per CDR3 protein. The sample records about 670,000 distinct CDR3 sequences, less than 45% being singletons. Germline CDR1 DFQATT, CDR2 SNEGSKA (reference sequence). CDR3 length equals 14 residues. The V end was cut by 3 bases, the J end by 11 bases, with 22 bases between.

The V and J genes are TRBV20-1 and TRBJ2-5, with D unresolved. The sequence came from a man older than 75 in good health. Input material: blood. For the CDR3, the DNA is TGCAGTGCTAGCTTGGCGCTGATCCGTGGTGAGCAGTACTTC. This encodes CSASLALIRGEQYF.